Below are 20 T cell receptor beta chains sequenced from a single sample in a study of blood T cell repertoires in COVID-19. The assay was immunoSEQ multiplex PCR, and TCRdb's table has in-frame clones only and misses some. The table shows some 160,000 clones, with 78% occurring only once. The sequencing sample was made of peripheral blood. The receptor set was obtained from a woman aged 80 or older with acute or convalescent COVID-19.

The chain combines TRBV27 with TRBJ1-6; D call uncertain. CDR3 size: 13 residues. In germline, CDR1 is MNHEY, CDR2 SMNVEV (reference sequence). V lost 5 bases and J 7 bases, leaving 9 bases between the germline ends. CDR3 nucleotide sequence: TGTGCCAGCAGTCTGAATAGAAATTCACCCCTCCACTTT. Translation gives CASSLNRNSPLHF.

This clone was seen more than once but under ten times. The chain is built from TRBV3-1 (or the pseudogene TRBV3-2) and TRBJ1-1, with D tentatively TRBD1 (6 bases). Germline loops: CDR1 LGHDT, CDR2 YNNKEL (reference sequence). This CDR3 comprises 15 residues. Trimming removed 3 bases at V and 0 bases at J, with 11 bases between. The CDR3 bases are TGTGCCAGCAGCCATCAGGGGCGGTTGAACACTGAAGCTTTCTTT. Encoded protein: CASSHQGRLNTEAFF.

This clone was detected only once. The chain joins TRBV6-6 to TRBJ2-6; D not certain. The CDR3 runs 15 residues. The V end was cut by 4 bases, the J end by 4 bases, with 11 bases between. Germline values: CDR1 MNHNY, CDR2 SVGAGI (reference sequence). The CDR3 DNA reads TGTGCCAGCAGTTCGCAGGCTACCGGGGCCAACGTCCTGACTTTC. This gives the protein CASSSQATGANVLTF.

The V call is TRBV19, the J call TRBJ1-5, with D hard to call. CDR3 size: 14 residues. With 2 bases removed from V and 1 base from J, the gap between germline ends came to 6 bases. Germline V gene data show CDR1 as LNHDA and CDR2 as SQIVND (reference sequence). Written as DNA, the CDR3 is TGTGCCAGTAGTATATTGGCAAGCAATCAGCCCCAGCATTTT. Translated, it gives CASSILASNQPQHF.

J is TRBJ2-7 and V is TRBV6-1; TRBD1 might be the D (5 bases). V dropped 2 bases and J dropped 9 bases, with 8 bases sitting between them. The CDR3 loop spans 11 amino acids. The germline CDR1 and CDR2 sequences are MNHNS and SASEGT. CDR3 nucleotide sequence: TGTGCCAGCAGTGAACAGGGTGGGCAGTACTTC. Translated, it gives CASSEQGGQYF.

This clone was recorded at least ten times. The CDR3 DNA follows: TGTGCCAGCAGCCAAGAGCGGGGGTCCTACAATGAGCAGTTCTTC. This encodes CASSQERGSYNEQFF. The gene calls are TRBV3-1 (or the pseudogene TRBV3-2) and TRBJ2-1, with 7 bases lining up with TRBD2. V lost 0 bases to trimming and J lost 1 base; unmatched junction nucleotides: 0. The CDR3 spans 15 residues. Germline CDR1 LGHDT, CDR2 YNNKEL (reference sequence).

V is TRBV28 and J is TRBJ2-7; the D gene is possibly TRBD1 (6 bases). The CDR3 is 15 amino acids. The germline V gene has CDR1 MDHEN and CDR2 SYDVKM. V was cut by 2 bases and J by 2 bases, with 13 bases left in between. CDR3 sequence: CASSLGGPAPYEQYF. The CDR3 coding sequence is TGTGCCAGCAGTTTAGGGGGCCCCGCCCCCTACGAGCAGTACTTC.

This clone has only one observation. The chain recombines TRBV28 with TRBJ2-7; 11 bases fit TRBD1. After removal of 3 bases from V and 7 bases from J, the junction contained 8 bases not matched to a gene. The CDR3 has 15 amino acids. The germline CDR1 and CDR2 sequences are MDHEN and SYDVKM. The CDR3 loop is CASSFALGQGGEQYF. Here the CDR3 DNA reads TGTGCCAGCAGTTTCGCCCTGGGACAGGGGGGGGAGCAGTACTTC.

This sequence joins TRBV10-3 and TRBJ2-1, with D possibly matching TRBD2 (6 bases). This CDR3 region has 15 residues. V lost 6 bases to trimming and J lost 5 bases, with 17 bases between them. Germline lookup yields CDR1 ENHRY and CDR2 SYGVKD. CDR3 amino acids: CAIRKTGEPNNEQFF. The CDR3 DNA is TGTGCCATCAGAAAGACGGGGGAACCCAACAATGAGCAGTTCTTC.

This clone has a count of ten or more. This chain connects TRBV24-1 to TRBJ2-1; unclear D gene. Trimming removed 5 bases from V and 5 bases from J, with 6 bases in between. Per the germline V gene, CDR1 is KGHDR and CDR2 is SFDVKD. The CDR3 runs to 12 residues. As DNA, the CDR3 is TGTGCCACCAGTGTAGTGGACAATGAGCAGTTCTTC. It codes for CATSVVDNEQFF.

This chain links TRBV7-9 with TRBJ1-4, with a weak D call TRBD1 (5 bases). The germline V gene encodes CDR1 SEHNR and CDR2 FQNEAQ (reference sequence). The CDR3 covers 13 residues. Trimming removed 3 bases from V and 5 bases from J, with 7 bases in between. CDR3 nucleotide sequence: TGTGCCAGCAGCTTGGCAGGGAATGAAAAACTGTTTTTT. Translated: CASSLAGNEKLFF.

The chain is built from TRBV5-8 and TRBJ2-1, with a weak D call TRBD1 (5 bases). This CDR3 is 15 amino acids long. Trimming shortened V by 0 bases and J by 3 bases, and 10 bases separated the two germline ends. The germline V gene has CDR1 SGHTS and CDR2 YDEGEE. The CDR3 DNA reads as TGTGCCAGCAGCTTGGGTGGGGCGATCTACAATGAGCAGTTCTTC. Protein product: CASSLGGAIYNEQFF.

CDR3 residues: CASSFGTGKSRNTGELFF. The CDR3 bases are TGCGCCAGCAGCTTCGGGACAGGGAAAAGCCGGAACACCGGGGAGCTGTTTTTT. The chain uses TRBV5-1 and TRBJ2-2, with 9 bases lining up with TRBD1. Trimming took 2 bases from V and 1 from J; bases not matched to a gene: 9. The CDR3 contains 18 residues. Germline V gives CDR1 SGHRS, CDR2 YFSETQ.

This chain links TRBV6-5 with TRBJ2-7, with D possibly TRBD2 on 6 matching bases. Germline values: CDR1 MNHEY, CDR2 SVGAGI. The CDR3 contains 13 residues. Between the trimmed V and J ends, which lost 8 bases and 0 bases, there was a span of 11 bases. This CDR3 is CASAGSNSYEQYF. As DNA, the CDR3 is TGTGCCAGCGCGGGATCCAACTCCTACGAGCAGTACTTC.

This rearrangement joins TRBV9 to TRBJ2-1; TRBD2 might be the D (5 bases). Germline V gene lookup returns CDR1 SGDLS and CDR2 YYNGEE. With 0 bases removed from V and 0 bases from J, the gap between germline ends came to 13 bases. CDR3 length: 17 residues. In DNA form, the CDR3 reads TGTGCCAGCAGCGTAGACGAGCGGAGAAGCTCCTACAATGAGCAGTTCTTC. Amino acid sequence: CASSVDERRSSYNEQFF.

This clone was detected many times. The chain combines TRBV9 with TRBJ2-7, with TRBD1 as a possible D gene (6 bases). The germline V gene has CDR1 SGDLS and CDR2 YYNGEE. There are 15 residues in the CDR3. Trimming left V 0 bases short and J 6 bases short, with 16 bases between. Here the CDR3 reads CASSVGGRGLSEQYF. The CDR3 DNA sequence: TGTGCCAGCAGCGTAGGCGGCAGGGGATTGTCCGAGCAGTACTTC.

This chain joins TRBV27 and TRBJ2-7; the match to TRBD1 covers 11 bases. Trimming cost V 5 bases and J 3 bases; bases outside gene matches: 9. The CDR3 has 16 amino acids. The germline V gene encodes CDR1 MNHEY and CDR2 SMNVEV (reference sequence). CDR3 region: CASSQRYGTGGYEQYF. The CDR3, as DNA: TGTGCCAGCAGTCAGCGGTACGGGACAGGGGGCTACGAGCAGTACTTC.

This clone has more than one count but fewer than ten. This chain joins TRBV2 and TRBJ1-1; weak D call: TRBD1 (6 bases). V shed 0 bases and J shed 1 base, with 12 bases lying between them. Germline values: CDR1 SNHLY, CDR2 FYNNEI. The CDR3 runs to 16 residues. DNA for the CDR3: TGTGCCAGCAGTGAAGCGAGGGGGACCCCGAACACTGAAGCTTTCTTT. Its protein product is CASSEARGTPNTEAFF.

This clone was counted once. V is TRBV11-2 and J is TRBJ2-7; 7 nucleotides match TRBD1. The CDR3 length is 18 residues. The junction had 15 bases not matched to a gene; V was cut back by 4 bases and J by 0 bases. The germline V gene encodes CDR1 SGHAT and CDR2 FQNNGV. The DNA of the CDR3 is TGTGCCAGCAGCTCCTACAGGGGCCGCCCGCCGAGCTCCTACGAGCAGTACTTC. Amino acids: CASSSYRGRPPSSYEQYF.

The chain has TRBV2 and TRBJ2-7, with 12 bases aligning to TRBD1. With V trimmed by 5 bases and J by 7 bases, 6 bases remained unmatched. Germline V gene sequence: CDR1 SNHLY, CDR2 FYNNEI. The CDR3 extends over 14 amino acids. The DNA for the CDR3 is TGTGCCAGCAGTTGGGGACAGGGGGCCGGGGAGCAGTACTTC. Translating gives CASSWGQGAGEQYF.